This T cell receptor beta chain came from a study of shared clonotypes between healthy human individuals. Deep was the level at which the assay was run. Original methodology: Sequence data from immunoSEQ were junction-only and lacked quality scores; consequently, filtering differed. Sequencing was performed with immunoSEQ multiplex PCR; in TCRdb, only in-frame clones are kept and a portion is missing. That table supplies the V and J calls and clone size; D and trimming were determined from the DNA. The sample comprises a few million clones, approximately 96% of which are singletons, and roughly 0.13% rests with the top ten. The V end lost 1 base, the J end lost 6 bases, and 7 bases lay between the germline ends. This CDR3 is built from 13 residues. In germline, CDR1 is SEHNR, CDR2 FQNEAQ (reference sequence).

Sample: naive CD4+ T cells sorted from blood. Subset indicated: CD45RA+ positively selected. This sequence originates from a man aged 18 to 35 in good health. The gene calls are TRBV7-9 and TRBJ1-5; no definite D call. CDR3 in amino acids: CASSLGPAQPQHF. CDR3 bases: TGTGCCAGCAGCTTAGGCCCGGCTCAGCCCCAGCATTTT.